Presented here are 26 T cell receptor beta chains from one specimen sequenced in a study of cytomegalovirus exposure and HLA in healthy donors (dated by TCRdb to 2015 to 2018). Library prep was done by the immunoSEQ multiplex PCR assay. A mixture of 60 forward primers for TCR Vbeta segments and 13 reverse primers for TCR Jbeta segments was used in the multiplex PCR. TCRdb retrieved this table from immuneACCESS and kept in-frame rearrangements only. Not all clones are present; in checked studies, unresolved V genes account for under half, and no reason is known for the remainder. This sample is represented by 85,000 to 100,000 clones; around 64% of them were singletons. The ten top clones hold roughly 3.2% of the sample. The sample taken for sequencing was PBMCs. The receptors derive from a man aged 55 to 70 in good health and CMV-seronegative.

Turning to this clone: One junction end does not reproduce the germline sequence, and a read error may be involved. The chain combines TRBV5-1 with TRBJ2-1, with D unresolved. Germline V gene sequence: CDR1 SGHRS, CDR2 YFSETQ. The CDR3 spans 15 residues. The CDR3 bases are TGCGCCAGCGGCTTGATGCCGAGCTCCTACAATGAGCAGTTCTTC. Protein product: CASGLMPSSYNEQFF.

The rearrangement uses TRBV27 and TRBJ2-2; TRBD1 might be the D (6 bases). The ends were cut back, 6 bases at V and 4 bases at J, with 18 bases in the middle. The germline CDR1 and CDR2 sequences are MNHEY and SMNVEV (reference sequence). The CDR3 consists of 16 residues. CDR3 coding DNA: TGTGCCAGCAGGAACGGTTACAGGGCGGGCACCGGGGAGCTGTTTTTT. Translating gives CASRNGYRAGTGELFF.

This clone showed up just once. This specimen includes other DNA sequences encoding the same CDR3. This chain links TRBV2 with TRBJ2-3; 7 positions match TRBD2. The germline CDR1 and CDR2 sequences are SNHLY and FYNNEI. CDR3 size: 15 residues. The V segment lost 4 bases and the J segment 1 base; nucleotides outside the gene matches: 5. The CDR3 nucleotides read TGTGCCAGCAGTGGTCGCGGGGGTGGCACAGATACGCAGTATTTT. Protein sequence: CASSGRGGGTDTQYF.

The chain couples TRBV20-1 to TRBJ2-7; TRBD1 is a possible D gene (6 bases). The germline CDR1 and CDR2 sequences are DFQATT and SNEGSKA (reference sequence). Trimming shortened V by 7 bases and J by 5 bases, and 12 bases separated the two germline ends. This CDR3 spans 11 amino acids. DNA for the CDR3: TGCAGTGTTCGGACAGTCAACGAGCAGTACTTC. Its protein product is CSVRTVNEQYF.

The chain has TRBV19 and TRBJ2-7; TRBD2 aligns across 7 bases. The CDR3 has 17 residues. Germline CDR1 is LNHDA and CDR2 is SQIVND (reference sequence). Trimming at V came to 5 bases and at J to 3 bases, leaving 16 bases not matched to a gene. This chain's CDR3 is CASSAYNPGGGLYEQYF. CDR3 coding DNA: TGTGCCAGTAGTGCATACAACCCGGGAGGAGGACTCTACGAGCAGTACTTC.

The chain joins TRBV6-4 to TRBJ2-1; no firm D call. With 3 bases removed from V and 8 bases from J, the gap between germline ends came to 14 bases. The V gene's germline CDR1 is MRHNA and CDR2 SNTAGT. The CDR3 totals 14 residues. For the CDR3, the DNA is TGTGCCAGCAGTGAAGCCCGATACTTCTATGAGCAGTTCTTC. This sequence encodes CASSEARYFYEQFF.

This clone was picked up a small number of times. The rearrangement joins TRBV7-9 to TRBJ1-5; 7 bases are shared with TRBD1. This CDR3 has 13 amino acids. In germline, CDR1 is SEHNR, CDR2 FQNEAQ (reference sequence). After removal of 5 bases from V and 6 bases from J, the junction contained 4 bases not matched to a gene. CDR3 residues: CASSNTGVQPQHF. The CDR3 DNA reads TGTGCCAGCAGCAACACAGGGGTTCAGCCCCAGCATTTT.

This clone was seen more than once but under ten times. J is TRBJ2-5 and V is TRBV9; 7 bases fit TRBD2. J was trimmed by 3 bases and V by 1 base; bases with no gene match: 3. Germline-derived CDR1 and CDR2 are SGDLS and YYNGEE. CDR3 length equals 14 residues. CDR3 residues: CASSVRLAEETQYF. As DNA, the CDR3 is TGTGCCAGCAGCGTAAGGCTAGCGGAAGAGACCCAGTACTTC.

The gene calls are TRBV19 and TRBJ2-2, with a possible D match to TRBD2 (7 bases). V shed 3 bases and J shed 6 bases, with 17 bases lying between them. The CDR3 extends over 16 amino acids. The germline V gene encodes CDR1 LNHDA and CDR2 SQIVND (reference sequence). The CDR3 DNA reads as TGTGCCAGTAGTATCAGGCCAGGGGAGGGGGCCGGGGAGCTGTTTTTT. It yields the protein CASSIRPGEGAGELFF.

Note on this clone: The same CDR3 also results from other DNA sequences found in this sample. V is TRBV7-3 and J is TRBJ1-2, with 8 bases lining up with TRBD1. The germline gives CDR1 SGHTA, CDR2 FQGTGA. V lost 5 bases, J lost 4 bases, and 3 bases stayed unmatched. The CDR3 spans 13 residues. The CDR3 is CASSPGQGYGYTF. CDR3 in DNA: TGTGCCAGCAGCCCAGGACAGGGCTATGGCTACACCTTC. Full variable domain (missing parts from reference TRBV7-3 and TRBJ1-2): GAGVSQTPSNKVTEKGKYVELRCDPISGHTALYWYRQSLGQGPEFLIYFQGTGAADDSGLPNDRFFAVRPEGSVSTLKIQRTERGDSAVYLCASSPGQGYGYTFGSGTRLTVV.

The chain is built from TRBV2 and TRBJ2-1; D may be TRBD1 (6 bases). V was shortened by 5 bases and J by 5 bases, with 10 bases between the two germline ends. Germline assignment: CDR1 SNHLY and CDR2 FYNNEI. The CDR3 is 13 residues long. The CDR3, as DNA: TGTGCCAGCAGTTACAGGGTCAACAATGAGCAGTTCTTC. Amino acids: CASSYRVNNEQFF.

The CDR3 is CATSRRAVGRSTDTQYF. The CDR3 nucleotides are TGTGCCACCAGCAGGCGGGCAGTAGGGAGGAGCACAGATACGCAGTATTTT. The rearrangement links TRBV15 to TRBJ2-3, with D perhaps TRBD2 (6 bases). Trimming stripped 3 bases from V and 0 bases from J, with 16 bases between. CDR1 and CDR2 (germline): LNHNV, YYDKDF (reference sequence). The CDR3 has 17 amino acids.

DNA for the CDR3: TGTGCCAGCAGCTCTGGACAGGGAGGTAATTCACCCCTCCACTTT. Amino acids: CASSSGQGGNSPLHF. J is TRBJ1-6 and V is TRBV9; 8 nucleotides align to TRBD1. Germline values: CDR1 SGDLS, CDR2 YYNGEE. CDR3 length equals 15 residues. V lost 4 bases and J lost 6; bases outside the gene matches: 6.

In its sample, this clone is medium-sized. The rearrangement links TRBV4-1 to TRBJ2-1; a possible D gene is TRBD2 (6 bases). The CDR3 is 15 amino acids. From germline, CDR1 is MGHRA and CDR2 YSYEKL. V lost 4 bases and J 7 bases, leaving 17 bases between the germline ends. In DNA, the CDR3 is TGCGCCAGCAGCCGAGAGGAGGGAGAGCCTAATGAGCAGTTCTTC. Residues: CASSREEGEPNEQFF.

This clone has more than one count but fewer than ten. The chain carries TRBV6-5 and TRBJ1-3; perhaps TRBD1 as D (5 bases). Germline assignment: CDR1 MNHEY and CDR2 SVGAGI. The CDR3 has 14 amino acids. V was trimmed by 5 bases and J by 7 bases, leaving 15 bases between them. The CDR3 nucleotides are TGTGCCAGCAGTGAGGGGTCCCGGGGGAACACCATATATTTT. Protein sequence: CASSEGSRGNTIYF.

In DNA, the CDR3 is TGTGCCAGCGGGACAGGGGCCGGGAACACTGAAGCTTTCTTT. Amino acid sequence: CASGTGAGNTEAFF. The chain recombines TRBV6-6 with TRBJ1-1; 10 positions agree with TRBD1. Losses at the gene ends were 8 bases for V and 1 base for J; bases not matched to a gene: 4. CDR3 length equals 14 residues. Germline assignment: CDR1 MNHNY and CDR2 SVGAGI (reference sequence).

J is TRBJ1-1 and V is TRBV5-1; D not resolved. Per the germline V gene, CDR1 is SGHRS and CDR2 is YFSETQ. The length of the CDR3 is 14 residues. The V end was cut by 0 bases, the J end by 5 bases, with 11 bases between. The CDR3: CASSLAGLGTEAFF. CDR3 nucleotides: TGCGCCAGCAGCTTGGCGGGGTTGGGAACTGAAGCTTTCTTT.

The sample holds a few counts of this clone. The chain links TRBV6-1 to TRBJ2-1; tentative D call: TRBD1 (6 bases). Looked up from germline, CDR1 is MNHNS and CDR2 is SASEGT. The CDR3 length is 13 residues. Trimming removed 7 bases at V and 1 base at J, with 8 bases between. This CDR3 reads CASKQGSYNEQFF. In DNA form, the CDR3 reads TGTGCCAGCAAACAGGGTTCCTACAATGAGCAGTTCTTC.

The genes are TRBV7-9 and TRBJ2-7; D remains ambiguous. V was clipped by 0 bases and J by 4 bases, with 7 bases between them. This CDR3 contains 13 residues. Germline CDR1 is SEHNR and CDR2 is FQNEAQ (reference sequence). CDR3 sequence (DNA): TGTGCCAGCAGCTTAGCGCTCCAGTACGAGCAGTACTTC. It encodes CASSLALQYEQYF.

The V gene is TRBV2, the J gene TRBJ1-1; D not resolved. The germline V and J ends were trimmed by 3 bases and 0 bases, with 5 bases remaining between them. The CDR3 consists of 13 residues. In germline, CDR1 is SNHLY, CDR2 FYNNEI. Here the CDR3 reads CASSENMNTEAFF. CDR3 bases: TGTGCCAGCAGTGAGAACATGAACACTGAAGCTTTCTTT.

The chain combines TRBV9 with TRBJ1-6; D gene ambiguous. The CDR3 contains 15 residues. CDR1 SGDLS and CDR2 YYNGEE come from the germline V gene. V lost 0 bases, J lost 10 bases, and 14 bases lay in between. Written as DNA, the CDR3 is TGTGCCAGCAGCGTAGCCGATCCAACAGAGTCACCCCTCCACTTT. Encoded protein: CASSVADPTESPLHF. The full variable domain, rest sourced from reference TRBV9 and TRBJ1-6, is DSGVTQTPKHLITATGQRVTLRCSPRSGDLSVYWYQQSLDQGLQFLIQYYNGEERAKGNILERFSAQQFPDLHSELNLSSLELGDSALYFCASSVADPTESPLHFGNGTRLTVT.

The chain carries TRBV4-2 and TRBJ2-3, with 8 bases aligning to TRBD2. J was trimmed by 4 bases and V by 0 bases; bases with no gene match: 9. CDR1 and CDR2 (germline): LGHNA, YNFKEQ. This CDR3 has 17 residues. CDR3 DNA: TGTGCCAGCAGCCAAGAGGGGAGCGGGGGTTACGCAGATACGCAGTATTTT. It is translated as CASSQEGSGGYADTQYF.

The chain carries TRBV6-5 and TRBJ2-3, with 11 bases that match TRBD2. CDR3 length equals 16 residues. V shed 2 bases and J 1 base; nucleotides not matched to a gene: 2. Germline CDR1 is MNHEY and CDR2 is SVGAGI. The CDR3 here is CASSYQGLAGTDTQYF. The CDR3 DNA sequence: TGTGCCAGCAGTTACCAGGGACTAGCGGGCACAGATACGCAGTATTTT.

A word on this clone: Other DNA sequences in this specimen translate into the identical CDR3. The V gene is TRBV5-1, the J gene TRBJ2-7, with D possibly matching TRBD2 (5 bases). The germline V gene encodes CDR1 SGHRS and CDR2 YFSETQ. Trimming shortened V by 2 bases and J by 0 bases, and 9 bases separated the two germline ends. The CDR3 has 14 amino acids. The CDR3 protein is CASSLGGGSYEQYF. CDR3 DNA: TGCGCCAGCAGCTTAGGCGGAGGCTCCTACGAGCAGTACTTC.

The V and J genes are TRBV2 and TRBJ1-3; a possible D gene is TRBD1 (6 bases). There are 15 residues in the CDR3. Deletions cut 1 base from V and 0 bases from J, with 7 bases between. Germline V gene sequence: CDR1 SNHLY, CDR2 FYNNEI. CDR3 coding DNA: TGTGCCAGCAGTGAAGAGGGGGTCTCTGGAAACACCATATATTTT. The encoded protein is CASSEEGVSGNTIYF.

This chain uses TRBV4-2 with TRBJ2-5, with TRBD1 matching 11 bases. CDR1 LGHNA and CDR2 YNFKEQ come from the germline V gene. This CDR3 comprises 15 residues. V lost 4 bases and J lost 3; bases outside the gene matches: 4. The CDR3 DNA is TGTGCCAGCAGCCGGGAGGGACAGGGGGAAGAGACCCAGTACTTC. Translation: CASSREGQGEETQYF.